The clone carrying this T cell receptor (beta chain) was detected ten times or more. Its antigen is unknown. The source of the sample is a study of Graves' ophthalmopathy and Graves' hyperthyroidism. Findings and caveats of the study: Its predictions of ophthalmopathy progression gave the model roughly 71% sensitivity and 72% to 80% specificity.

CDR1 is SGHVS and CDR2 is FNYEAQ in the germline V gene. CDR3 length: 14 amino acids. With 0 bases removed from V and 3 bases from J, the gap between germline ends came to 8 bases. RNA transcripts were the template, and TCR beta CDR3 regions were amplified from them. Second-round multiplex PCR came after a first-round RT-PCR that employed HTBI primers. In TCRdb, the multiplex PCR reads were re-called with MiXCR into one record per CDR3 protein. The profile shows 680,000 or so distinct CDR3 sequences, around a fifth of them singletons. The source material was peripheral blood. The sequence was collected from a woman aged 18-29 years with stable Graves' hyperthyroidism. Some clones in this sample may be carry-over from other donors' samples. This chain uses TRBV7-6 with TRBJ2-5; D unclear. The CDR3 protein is CASSLATGEETQYF. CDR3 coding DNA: TGTGCCAGCAGCTTAGCGACTGGTGAAGAGACCCAGTACTTC.